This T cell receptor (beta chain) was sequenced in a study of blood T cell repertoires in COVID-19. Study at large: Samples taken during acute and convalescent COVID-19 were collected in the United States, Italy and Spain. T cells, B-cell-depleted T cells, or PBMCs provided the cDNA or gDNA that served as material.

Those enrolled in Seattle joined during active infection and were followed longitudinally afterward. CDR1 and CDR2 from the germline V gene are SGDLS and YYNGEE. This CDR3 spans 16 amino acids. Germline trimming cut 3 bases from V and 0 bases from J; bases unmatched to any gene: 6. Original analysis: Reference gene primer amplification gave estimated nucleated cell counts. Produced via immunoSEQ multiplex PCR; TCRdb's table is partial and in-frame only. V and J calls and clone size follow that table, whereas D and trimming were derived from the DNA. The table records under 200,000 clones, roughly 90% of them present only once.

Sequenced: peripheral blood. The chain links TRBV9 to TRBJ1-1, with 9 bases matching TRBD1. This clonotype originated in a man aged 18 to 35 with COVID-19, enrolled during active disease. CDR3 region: CASSAPRTGVNTEAFF. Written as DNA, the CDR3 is TGTGCCAGCAGCGCCCCACGGACAGGGGTGAACACTGAAGCTTTCTTT.